Included here is one TCR beta chain sequence, with context. This entry is derived from a study of T cell changes during pregnancy in multiple sclerosis. Clones were read by immunoSEQ multiplex PCR, and TCRdb kept only the in-frame ones, dropping some. The sample carries over 65,000 clones, 80% to 95% recorded once. The sequencing used peripheral blood, collected in the first trimester of pregnancy. This clonotype originated in a female donor in good health, enrolled as a control in a pregnancy study.

The CDR3: CASSLRGFSNEQYF. Here the CDR3 DNA reads TGTGCCAGCAGCTTAAGGGGGTTTTCTAACGAGCAGTACTTC. J is TRBJ2-7 and V is TRBV11-1; perhaps TRBD1 as D (6 bases). In germline, CDR1 is SGHAT, CDR2 FQDESV (reference sequence). There are 14 residues in the CDR3. V was trimmed by 2 bases and J by 5 bases, leaving 13 bases between them.